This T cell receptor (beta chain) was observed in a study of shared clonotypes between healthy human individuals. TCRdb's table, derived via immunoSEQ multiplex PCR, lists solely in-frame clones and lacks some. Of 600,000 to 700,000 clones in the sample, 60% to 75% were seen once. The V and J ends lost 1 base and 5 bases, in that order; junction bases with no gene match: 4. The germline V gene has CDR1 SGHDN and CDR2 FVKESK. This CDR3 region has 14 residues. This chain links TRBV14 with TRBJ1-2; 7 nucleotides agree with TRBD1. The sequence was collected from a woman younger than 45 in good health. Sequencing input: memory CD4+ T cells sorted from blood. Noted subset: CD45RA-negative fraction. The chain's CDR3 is CASSQVPQGYGYTF. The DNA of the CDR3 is TGTGCCAGCAGCCAAGTCCCACAGGGGTATGGCTACACCTTC.